This entry lists 19 T cell receptor beta chains sequenced from one sample in a study of blood T cell repertoires in COVID-19. The repertoire was sequenced with immunoSEQ multiplex PCR; TCRdb's copy has only in-frame clones and lacks some. The sample carries about 220,000 clones, around 87% recorded once. Specimen: PBMCs or T cells enriched from blood (not recorded which). The receptors derive from a young woman in a cohort exposed to, infected with or recovered from COVID-19 (not recorded which).

The chain combines TRBV7-9 with TRBJ1-1, with D possibly TRBD1 on 5 matching bases. V was clipped by 5 bases and J by 1 base, with 14 bases between them. The CDR3 totals 15 residues. From germline, CDR1 is SEHNR and CDR2 FQNEAQ (reference sequence). The chain's CDR3 is CASSLQVLGNTEAFF. CDR3 bases: TGTGCCAGCAGCCTACAGGTGCTGGGGAACACTGAAGCTTTCTTT.

The J gene is TRBJ2-7, the V gene TRBV4-1; TRBD1 agrees at 9 bases. Germline V gene sequence: CDR1 MGHRA, CDR2 YSYEKL. This CDR3 is 15 amino acids long. J gave up 3 bases and V 1 base, and 4 bases lay outside the gene matches. In DNA, the CDR3 is TGCGCCAGCAGCCAAGCTCCGGGACAGGGCTACGAGCAGTACTTC. This gives the protein CASSQAPGQGYEQYF.

As for this clone: The sample has other DNA sequences that encode this CDR3 too. The J gene is TRBJ2-1, the V gene TRBV7-3, with TRBD2 matching 7 bases. This CDR3 has 14 amino acids. Trimming took 4 bases from V and 0 from J; bases not matched to a gene: 0. In germline, CDR1 is SGHTA, CDR2 FQGTGA. The CDR3 sequence: CASSSSGSYNEQFF. CDR3 bases: TGTGCCAGCAGCTCTAGCGGCTCCTACAATGAGCAGTTCTTC.

This clone was seen a single time. The rearrangement uses TRBV28 and TRBJ1-4; no clear D gene. The V end lost 2 bases, the J end lost 5 bases, and 9 bases lay between the germline ends. CDR3 length: 14 amino acids. CDR1 is MDHEN, CDR2 SYDVKM, per germline. This chain's CDR3 is CASSLGQSNEKLFF. CDR3 DNA: TGTGCCAGCAGTTTAGGGCAGTCGAATGAAAAACTGTTTTTT. The full variable domain, its missing parts supplied by reference TRBV28 and TRBJ1-4, is DVKVTQSSRYLVKRTGEKVFLECVQDMDHENMFWYRQDPGLGLRLIYFSYDVKMKEKGDIPEGYSVSREKKERFSLILESASTNQTSMYLCASSLGQSNEKLFFGSGTQLSVL.

This rearrangement joins TRBV24-1 to TRBJ1-1; 8 bases align to TRBD1. CDR3 length: 18 residues. J was trimmed by 5 bases and V by 7 bases; bases with no gene match: 20. Germline assignment: CDR1 KGHDR and CDR2 SFDVKD. In DNA form, the CDR3 reads TGTGCCACCAGGACAGGGGCCGCGGGAAGCATGTTGGAAACTGAAGCTTTCTTT. This gives the protein CATRTGAAGSMLETEAFF.

The V gene is TRBV5-1, the J gene TRBJ2-3; 10 nucleotides match TRBD2. The CDR3 spans 19 residues. V trimming: 2 bases; J trimming: 0 bases; junction bases outside the gene matches: 12. Germline-derived CDR1 and CDR2 are SGHRS and YFSETQ. The CDR3: CASSLLSGGAWGSTDTQYF. The CDR3 DNA sequence: TGCGCCAGCAGCTTATTGAGCGGGGGGGCATGGGGAAGCACAGATACGCAGTATTTT.

The genes are TRBV13 and TRBJ2-1; 8 bases are shared with TRBD2. V trimming: 3 bases; J trimming: 10 bases; junction bases outside the gene matches: 11. CDR3 length equals 15 residues. CDR1 PRHDT and CDR2 FYEKMQ come from the germline V gene (reference sequence). The CDR3 nucleotides read TGTGCCAGCAGCTTTATAGGGACTAGATCGAGGGAGCAGTTCTTC. Translation: CASSFIGTRSREQFF.

This clone was detected only once. The J gene is TRBJ2-7, the V gene TRBV11-2; D unresolved. Germline V gene data show CDR1 as SGHAT and CDR2 as FQNNGV. V was cut by 5 bases and J by 3 bases, with 14 bases left in between. The CDR3 has 14 amino acids. The CDR3 DNA follows: TGTGCCAGCAGCCCCCTAGTAGGTTTCTACGAGCAGTACTTC. Protein: CASSPLVGFYEQYF.

The chain carries TRBV28 and TRBJ2-1; 11 bases match TRBD2. Germline V lookup: CDR1 MDHEN, CDR2 SYDVKM. V shed 1 base and J 12 bases; nucleotides not matched to a gene: 8. This CDR3 contains 15 residues. This chain's CDR3 is CASSLYASGGLGQFF. The CDR3 bases are TGTGCCAGCAGTTTATACGCTAGCGGGGGGTTAGGGCAGTTCTTC.

This clone was found once. The chain carries TRBV6-1 and TRBJ1-6; TRBD1 matches at 9 bases. Germline CDR1 MNHNS, CDR2 SASEGT. The CDR3 contains 15 residues. Losses at the gene ends were 0 bases for V and 9 bases for J; bases not matched to a gene: 3. The DNA of the CDR3 is TGTGCCAGCAGTGAAGCGGGGGACAGGGTTTCACCCCTCCACTTT. The encoded protein is CASSEAGDRVSPLHF.

Regarding this clone: This CDR3 is also generated by other DNA sequences in the sample. V and J are TRBV5-1 and TRBJ2-2; D gene unclear. The CDR3 loop spans 14 amino acids. V dropped 0 bases and J dropped 2 bases, with 5 bases sitting between them. The germline gives CDR1 SGHRS, CDR2 YFSETQ. The CDR3 DNA reads TGCGCCAGCAGCTTGGGTGGCAACACCGGGGAGCTGTTTTTT. This gives the protein CASSLGGNTGELFF.

The chain couples TRBV27 to TRBJ1-2; 8 nucleotides agree with TRBD1. The germline V gene encodes CDR1 MNHEY and CDR2 SMNVEV (reference sequence). Losses at the gene ends were 4 bases for V and 7 bases for J; bases not matched to a gene: 11. The CDR3 spans 15 residues. CDR3 coding DNA: TGTGCCAGCAGTTCGCCTCAGGGGGCGCTCCTTGGCTACACCTTC. Protein product: CASSSPQGALLGYTF.

This clone was found once. The chain uses TRBV7-8 and TRBJ2-5, with D perhaps TRBD2 (5 bases). CDR1 and CDR2 (germline): SGHVS, FQNEAQ. Trimming cost V 1 base and J 7 bases, with 7 bases left between them. CDR3 length equals 12 residues. The CDR3 DNA sequence: TGTGCCAGCAGCTTAGTAGGAGGGACCCAGTACTTC. This gives the protein CASSLVGGTQYF. Full variable domain (missing parts from reference TRBV7-8 and TRBJ2-5): GAGVSQSPRYKVAKRGQDVALRCDPISGHVSLFWYQQALGQGPEFLTYFQNEAQLDKSGLPSDRFFAERPEGSVSTLKIQRTQQEDSAVYLCASSLVGGTQYFGPGTRLLVL.

With respect to this clone: The sample holds other DNA sequences that translate to the same CDR3. This chain connects TRBV29-1 to TRBJ2-1; D is undetermined. Germline-derived CDR1 and CDR2 are SQVTM and ANQGSEA. The CDR3 contains 12 residues. Trimming shortened V by 3 bases and J by 6 bases, and 9 bases separated the two germline ends. For the CDR3, the DNA is TGCAGCGTTGAGGGCAGCTCCAATGAGCAGTTCTTC. Translating it yields CSVEGSSNEQFF.

The chain carries TRBV2 and TRBJ2-7, with a possible D match to TRBD2 (6 bases). Germline CDR1 is SNHLY and CDR2 is FYNNEI. CDR3 length equals 12 residues. This CDR3 reads CAYGGESYEQYF. For the CDR3, the DNA is TGTGCGTACGGAGGGGAGTCCTACGAGCAGTACTTC.

The gene calls are TRBV19 and TRBJ2-1, with a tentative D call TRBD1 (6 bases). V was pared by 2 bases and J by 3 bases, with 11 bases between. CDR1 LNHDA and CDR2 SQIVND come from the germline V gene (reference sequence). The CDR3 totals 15 residues. CDR3 amino acids: CASSIQGYVYNEQFF. The CDR3 bases are TGTGCCAGTAGTATACAGGGGTATGTCTACAATGAGCAGTTCTTC.

The J gene is TRBJ2-7, the V gene TRBV11-3, with 7 bases aligning to TRBD1. The CDR3 covers 15 residues. Germline assignment: CDR1 SGHNT and CDR2 YENEEA. J gave up 0 bases and V 1 base, and 3 bases lay outside the gene matches. The CDR3 loop is CASSLGRDSSYEQYF. CDR3 DNA: TGTGCCAGCAGCTTAGGTCGGGACAGCTCCTACGAGCAGTACTTC.

The chain carries TRBV5-4 and TRBJ2-1, with TRBD1 matching 8 bases. The CDR3 runs to 15 residues. V was pared by 4 bases and J by 2 bases, with 5 bases of the junction left unmatched. Germline CDR1 SGHNT, CDR2 YYREEE (reference sequence). The CDR3 DNA sequence: TGTGCCAGCAGCGCGGGACAGGAACCCTACAATGAGCAGTTCTTC. Protein product: CASSAGQEPYNEQFF.

This clone was counted once. V gene TRBV12-3 or TRBV12-4 combines with J gene TRBJ2-3, with D possibly TRBD1 on 6 matching bases. Deletions cut 5 bases from V and 4 bases from J, with 7 bases between. The CDR3 is 12 amino acids. The DNA of the CDR3 is TGTGCCAGCAGTGCAGGGGCAGATACGCAGTATTTT. This encodes CASSAGADTQYF.